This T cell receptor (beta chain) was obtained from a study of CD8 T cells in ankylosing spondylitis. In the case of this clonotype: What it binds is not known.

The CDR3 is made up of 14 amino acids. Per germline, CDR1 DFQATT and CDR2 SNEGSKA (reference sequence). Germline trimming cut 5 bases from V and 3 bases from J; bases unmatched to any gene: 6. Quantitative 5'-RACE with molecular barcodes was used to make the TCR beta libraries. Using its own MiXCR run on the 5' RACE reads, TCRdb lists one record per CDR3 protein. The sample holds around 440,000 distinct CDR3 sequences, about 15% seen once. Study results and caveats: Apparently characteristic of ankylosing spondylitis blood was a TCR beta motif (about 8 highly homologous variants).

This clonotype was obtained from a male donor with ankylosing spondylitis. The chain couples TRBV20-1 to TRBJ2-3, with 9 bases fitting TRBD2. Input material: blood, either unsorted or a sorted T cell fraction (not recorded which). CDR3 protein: CSALAGEATDTQYF. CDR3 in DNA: TGCAGTGCTTTAGCGGGAGAGGCGACAGATACGCAGTATTTT.